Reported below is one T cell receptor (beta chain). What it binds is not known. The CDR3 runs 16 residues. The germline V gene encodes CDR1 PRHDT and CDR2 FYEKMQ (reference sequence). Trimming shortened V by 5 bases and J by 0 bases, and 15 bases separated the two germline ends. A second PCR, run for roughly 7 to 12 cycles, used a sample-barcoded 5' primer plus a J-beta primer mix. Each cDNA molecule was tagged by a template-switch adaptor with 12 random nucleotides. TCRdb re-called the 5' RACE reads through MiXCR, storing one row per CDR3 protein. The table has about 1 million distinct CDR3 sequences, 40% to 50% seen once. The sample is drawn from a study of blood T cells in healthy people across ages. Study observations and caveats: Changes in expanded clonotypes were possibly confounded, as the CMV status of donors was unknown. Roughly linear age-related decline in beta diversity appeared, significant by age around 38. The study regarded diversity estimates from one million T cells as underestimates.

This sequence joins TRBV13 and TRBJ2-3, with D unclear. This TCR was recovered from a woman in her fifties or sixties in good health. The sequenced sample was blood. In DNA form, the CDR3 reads TGTGCCAGCAGCATCCCCACCTCCTCTAGCACAGATACGCAGTATTTT. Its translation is CASSIPTSSSTDTQYF.